The present entry profiles one T cell receptor beta chain with its context. Its target is unknown. Germline V gene data show CDR1 as SQVTM and CDR2 as ANQGSEA. The V gene lost 8 bases and the J gene lost 5 bases, with 9 bases spanning the gap. This CDR3 is 10 amino acids long. This table comes from immunoSEQ multiplex PCR, and its TCRdb copy is limited to in-frame clones, with some not included. The sample lists 150,000 to 200,000 clones, over 55% seen once, with around an eighth in the top ten. The data were taken from a study of cytotoxic CD8 clonotypes in ibrutinib-treated CLL. Study-level results: Elevated clonality accompanied ibrutinib response, with a return toward baseline values at progression. Baseline clonality was higher than in age-matched healthy donors and moved in step with circulating CD8+ T-cell counts.

The TCR comes from a human donor with chronic lymphocytic leukemia. Here the sequenced sample was PBMCs, taken after 24 months of ibrutinib treatment. The chain employs TRBV29-1 and TRBJ2-5; D is perhaps TRBD1 or TRBD2 (5 bases each). In DNA, the CDR3 is TGCAGCTGTGGGGGTGAGACCCAGTACTTC. Residues: CSCGGETQYF.